This T cell receptor (beta chain) was observed in a study of CD8+ T cells in alopecia areata. Study information: Treated patients received oral tofacitinib, 5 to 10 mg twice daily. Among treated patients, severity was scored by affected scalp area percentage.

This CDR3 has 10 residues. Deletions cut 7 bases from V and 5 bases from J, with 3 bases between. Germline V gene data show CDR1 as SEHNR and CDR2 as FQNEAQ (reference sequence). cDNA serving as the sequencing template came from extracted, reverse transcribed RNA. The repertoire was sequenced with immunoSEQ multiplex PCR; TCRdb's copy has only in-frame clones and lacks some. The data show about 140,000 clones, about 56% seen once. Findings and caveats of the study: Lesional scalp, especially alopecia totalis/universalis, showed higher clonality than normal scalp. With tofacitinib ongoing, many expanded lesional clones persisted in both scalp and blood.

This clone was observed once. Antigen unknown. Treatment: oral pan-JAK inhibitor, 5-10 mg twice daily. This rearrangement joins TRBV7-9 to TRBJ2-1; D uncertain. The clonotype originates from a human donor with alopecia areata. The sample here was CD8+ T cells sorted from blood, taken at week 4, from a patient treated with tofacitinib. CDR3 nucleotides: TGTGCCAGCATCGACAATGAGCAGTTCTTC. This codes for CASIDNEQFF.